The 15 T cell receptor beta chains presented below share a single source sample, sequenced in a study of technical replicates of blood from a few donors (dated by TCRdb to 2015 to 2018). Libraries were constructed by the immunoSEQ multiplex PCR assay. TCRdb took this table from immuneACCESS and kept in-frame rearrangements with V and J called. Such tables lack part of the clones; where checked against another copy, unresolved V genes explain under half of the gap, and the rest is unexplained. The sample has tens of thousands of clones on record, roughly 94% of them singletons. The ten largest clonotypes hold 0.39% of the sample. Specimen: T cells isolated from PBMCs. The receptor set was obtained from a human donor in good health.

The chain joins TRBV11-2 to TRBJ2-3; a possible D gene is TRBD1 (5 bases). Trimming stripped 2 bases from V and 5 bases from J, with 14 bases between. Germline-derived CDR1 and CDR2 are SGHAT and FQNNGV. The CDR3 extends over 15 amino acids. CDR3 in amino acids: CASSLRARERDTQYF. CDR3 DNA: TGTGCCAGCAGCTTAAGGGCCAGGGAAAGAGATACGCAGTATTTT.

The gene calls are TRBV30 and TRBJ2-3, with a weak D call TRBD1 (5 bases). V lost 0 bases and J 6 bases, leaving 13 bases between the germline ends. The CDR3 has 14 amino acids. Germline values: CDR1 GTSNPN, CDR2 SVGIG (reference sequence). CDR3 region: CAWSVLGADDTQYF. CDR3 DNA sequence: TGTGCCTGGAGTGTACTTGGGGCAGATGATACGCAGTATTTT.

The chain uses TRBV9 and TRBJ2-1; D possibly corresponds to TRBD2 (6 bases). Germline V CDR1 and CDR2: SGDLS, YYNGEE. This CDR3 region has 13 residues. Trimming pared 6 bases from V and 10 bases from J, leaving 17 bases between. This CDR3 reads CASNGSPDSEQFF. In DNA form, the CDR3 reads TGTGCCAGCAACGGGAGCCCTGATTCGGAGCAGTTCTTC.

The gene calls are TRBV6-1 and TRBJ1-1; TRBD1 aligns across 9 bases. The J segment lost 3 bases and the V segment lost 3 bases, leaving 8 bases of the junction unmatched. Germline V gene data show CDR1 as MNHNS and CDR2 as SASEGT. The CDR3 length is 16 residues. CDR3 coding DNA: TGTGCCAGCAGTGAGCTGGACAGGGGAGGGTACACTGAAGCTTTCTTT. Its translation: CASSELDRGGYTEAFF.

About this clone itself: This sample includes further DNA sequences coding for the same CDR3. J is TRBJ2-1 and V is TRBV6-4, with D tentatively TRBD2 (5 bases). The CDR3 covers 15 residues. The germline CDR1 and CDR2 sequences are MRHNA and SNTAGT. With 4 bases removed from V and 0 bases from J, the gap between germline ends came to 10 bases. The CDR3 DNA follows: TGTGCCAGCAGTGTAGAGGGAAGCTCCTACAATGAGCAGTTCTTC. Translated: CASSVEGSSYNEQFF.

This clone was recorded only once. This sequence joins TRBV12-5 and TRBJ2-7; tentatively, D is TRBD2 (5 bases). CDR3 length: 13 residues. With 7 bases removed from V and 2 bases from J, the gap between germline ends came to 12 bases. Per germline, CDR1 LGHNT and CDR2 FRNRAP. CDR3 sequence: CASAEGDPYEQYF. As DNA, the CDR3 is TGTGCTAGTGCAGAGGGAGACCCCTACGAGCAGTACTTC.

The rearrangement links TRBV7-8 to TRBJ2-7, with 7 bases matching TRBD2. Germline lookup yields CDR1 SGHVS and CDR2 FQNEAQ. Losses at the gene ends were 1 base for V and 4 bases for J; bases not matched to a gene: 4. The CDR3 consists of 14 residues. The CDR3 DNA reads TGTGCCAGCAGCTTAGGCGGGAGAGGTTACGAGCAGTACTTC. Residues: CASSLGGRGYEQYF.

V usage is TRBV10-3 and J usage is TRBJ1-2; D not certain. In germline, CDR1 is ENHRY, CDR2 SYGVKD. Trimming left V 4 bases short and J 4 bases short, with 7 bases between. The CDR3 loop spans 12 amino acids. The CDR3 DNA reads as TGTGCCATCAGTGTCGCAGGCTATGGCTACACCTTC. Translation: CAISVAGYGYTF.

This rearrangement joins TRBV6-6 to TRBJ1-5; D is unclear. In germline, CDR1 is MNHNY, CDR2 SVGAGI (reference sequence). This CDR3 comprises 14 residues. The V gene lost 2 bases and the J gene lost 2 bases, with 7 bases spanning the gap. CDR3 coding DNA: TGTGCCAGCAGTTACGAGGGTGGCAATCAGCCCCAGCATTTT. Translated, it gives CASSYEGGNQPQHF.

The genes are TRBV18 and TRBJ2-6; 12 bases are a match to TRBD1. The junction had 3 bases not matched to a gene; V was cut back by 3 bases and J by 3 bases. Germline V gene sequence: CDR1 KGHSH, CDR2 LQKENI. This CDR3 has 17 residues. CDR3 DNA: TGTGCCAGCTCACCGGGACAGGGGGCATTTGGGGCCAACGTCCTGACTTTC. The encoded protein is CASSPGQGAFGANVLTF.

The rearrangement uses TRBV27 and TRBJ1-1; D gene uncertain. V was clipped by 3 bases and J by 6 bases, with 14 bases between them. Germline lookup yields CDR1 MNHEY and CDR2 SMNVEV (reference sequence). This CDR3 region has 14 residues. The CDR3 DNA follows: TGTGCCAGCAGTTTCCATGAGGGTATCGCTGAAGCTTTCTTT. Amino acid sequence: CASSFHEGIAEAFF.

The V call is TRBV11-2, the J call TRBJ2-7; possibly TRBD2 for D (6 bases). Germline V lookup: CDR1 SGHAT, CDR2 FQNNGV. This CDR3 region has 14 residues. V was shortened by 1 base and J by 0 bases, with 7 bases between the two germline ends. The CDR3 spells CASSLAGVSYEQYF. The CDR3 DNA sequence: TGTGCCAGCAGCTTAGCGGGAGTCTCCTACGAGCAGTACTTC. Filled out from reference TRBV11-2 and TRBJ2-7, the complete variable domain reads EAGVAQSPRYKIIEKRQSVAFWCNPISGHATLYWYQQILGQGPKLLIQFQNNGVVDDSQLPKDRFSAERLKGVDSTLKIQPAKLEDSAVYLCASSLAGVSYEQYFGPGTRLTVT.

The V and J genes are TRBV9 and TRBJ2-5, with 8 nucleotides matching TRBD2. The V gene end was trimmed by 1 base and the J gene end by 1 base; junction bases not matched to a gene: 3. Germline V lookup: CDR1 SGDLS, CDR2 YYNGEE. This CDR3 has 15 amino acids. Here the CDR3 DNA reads TGTGCCAGCAGCGTATCGGGACTAGTCCAAGAGACCCAGTACTTC. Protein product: CASSVSGLVQETQYF.

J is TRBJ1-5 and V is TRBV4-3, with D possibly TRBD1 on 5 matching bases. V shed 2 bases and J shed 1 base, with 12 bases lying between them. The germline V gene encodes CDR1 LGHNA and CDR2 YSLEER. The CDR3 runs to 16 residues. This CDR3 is CASSQNRGVSNQPQHF. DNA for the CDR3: TGCGCCAGCAGCCAAAATCGGGGGGTAAGCAATCAGCCCCAGCATTTT.

CDR3 bases: TGCAGCGTTGATCCAGCGGGAGATAATGAGCAGTTCTTC. It translates to CSVDPAGDNEQFF. The chain recombines TRBV29-1 with TRBJ2-1; 8 bases line up with TRBD2. CDR1 and CDR2 (germline): SQVTM, ANQGSEA. Germline trimming cut 3 bases from V and 7 bases from J; bases unmatched to any gene: 5. CDR3 length: 13 residues.